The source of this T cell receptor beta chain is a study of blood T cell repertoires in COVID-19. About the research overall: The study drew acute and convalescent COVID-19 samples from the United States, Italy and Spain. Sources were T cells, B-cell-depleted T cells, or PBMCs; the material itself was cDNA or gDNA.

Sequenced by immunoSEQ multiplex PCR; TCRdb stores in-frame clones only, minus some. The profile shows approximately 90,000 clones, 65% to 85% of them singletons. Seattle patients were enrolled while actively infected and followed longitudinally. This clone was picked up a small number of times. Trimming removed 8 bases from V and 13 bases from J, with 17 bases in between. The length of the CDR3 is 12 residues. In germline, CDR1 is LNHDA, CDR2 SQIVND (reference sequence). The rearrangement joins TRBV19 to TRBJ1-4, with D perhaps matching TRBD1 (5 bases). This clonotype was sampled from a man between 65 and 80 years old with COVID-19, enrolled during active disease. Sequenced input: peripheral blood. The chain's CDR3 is CASHPSKGRLFF. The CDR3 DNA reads TGTGCCAGTCACCCAAGTAAGGGGCGACTGTTTTTT.